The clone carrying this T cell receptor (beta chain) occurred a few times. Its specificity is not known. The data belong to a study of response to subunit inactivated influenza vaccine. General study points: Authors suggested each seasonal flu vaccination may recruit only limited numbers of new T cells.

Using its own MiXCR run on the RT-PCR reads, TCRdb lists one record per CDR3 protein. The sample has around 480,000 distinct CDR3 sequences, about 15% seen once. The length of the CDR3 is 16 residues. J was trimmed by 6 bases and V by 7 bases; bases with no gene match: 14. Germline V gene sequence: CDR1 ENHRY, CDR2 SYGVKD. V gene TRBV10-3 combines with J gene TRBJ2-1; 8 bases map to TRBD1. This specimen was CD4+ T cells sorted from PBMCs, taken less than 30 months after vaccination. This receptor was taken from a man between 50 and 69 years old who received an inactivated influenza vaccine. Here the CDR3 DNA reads TGTGCCATCATGTCAACCGGGACAGGTTCTTTCAATGAGCAGTTCTTC. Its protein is CAIMSTGTGSFNEQFF.